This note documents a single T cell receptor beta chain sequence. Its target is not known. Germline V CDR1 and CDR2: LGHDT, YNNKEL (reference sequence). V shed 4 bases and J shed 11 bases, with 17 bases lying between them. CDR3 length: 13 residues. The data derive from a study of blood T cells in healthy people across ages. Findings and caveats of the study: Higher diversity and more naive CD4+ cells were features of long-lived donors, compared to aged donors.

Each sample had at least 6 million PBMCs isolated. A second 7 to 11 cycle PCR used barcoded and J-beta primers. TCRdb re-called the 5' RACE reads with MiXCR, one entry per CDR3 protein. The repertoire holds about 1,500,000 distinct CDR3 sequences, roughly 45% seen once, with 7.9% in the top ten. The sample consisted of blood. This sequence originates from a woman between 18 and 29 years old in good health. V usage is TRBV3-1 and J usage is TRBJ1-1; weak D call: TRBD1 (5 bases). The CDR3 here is CASSLGARNHAFF. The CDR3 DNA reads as TGTGCCAGCAGCCTCGGGGCACGAAACCACGCTTTCTTT. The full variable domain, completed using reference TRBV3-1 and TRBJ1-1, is DTAVSQTPKYLVTQMGNDKSIKCEQNLGHDTMYWYKQDSKKFLKIMFSYNNKELIINETVPNRFSPKSPDKAHLNLHINSLELGDSAVYFCASSLGARNHAFFGQGTRLTVV.